This T cell receptor (beta chain) was observed in a study of shared clonotypes between healthy human individuals. About the research overall: The plates for each donor numbered three CD4 naive, three CD4 memory, two CD8 naive and one CD8 memory.

Authors' methods: Junction-only sequences produced by ImmunoSEQ had no quality scores, so filtering differed. TCRdb's table, derived via immunoSEQ multiplex PCR, lists solely in-frame clones and lacks some. The V and J calls and clone size are taken from that table; D and trimming were inferred from the DNA. The data hold about 2 million clones, with about 95% observed a single time. Study results and caveats: Sampling covered nothing but blood. Tissue TCR repertoires likely differ from those found in blood. Rarefaction indicated that sorted-subset sequencing remained incomplete although depth was large.

The J segment lost 14 bases and the V segment lost 0 bases, leaving 6 bases of the junction unmatched. The CDR3 contains 13 residues. CDR1 and CDR2 (germline): SGDLS, YYNGEE. As defined, naive CD8 cells were CD45RO-negative and positively selected for CCR7, with terminally differentiated effector memory CD45RA+ cells excluded. As regards this clone: Its antigen is currently unknown.

The sequence derives from a man in his late teens or twenties in good health. The chain employs TRBV9 and TRBJ2-1; 9 bases are a match to TRBD1. Sequences were obtained from naive CD8+ T cells sorted from blood. CDR3 loop: CASSVGGQGSKFF. CDR3 sequence (DNA): TGTGCCAGCAGCGTAGGGGGACAGGGAAGTAAGTTCTTC.